This T cell receptor beta chain was captured in a study of blood T cell repertoires in COVID-19. In the original processing: It was from reference gene primer amplification that nucleated cell counts were estimated. Only in-frame clones appear in the TCRdb table, and some are missing; sequencing was by immunoSEQ multiplex PCR. The DNA gave D and trimming, while V, J and clone size come from that table. Seen here are 180,000 or so clones, about 82% observed once, and the top ten hold about 6%. Clinical history reported by participants formed the basis on which cohorts were assigned. Sample: PBMCs or T cells enriched from blood (not recorded which). The clonotype comes from a man in his forties or fifties with acute COVID-19.

In DNA form, the CDR3 reads TGTGCCATCACCCCACAGGGGGAAGATGGCTACACCTTC. Residues: CAITPQGEDGYTF. The rearrangement joins TRBV10-3 to TRBJ1-2; TRBD1 matches 8 bases. The V gene end was trimmed by 7 bases and the J gene end by 6 bases; junction bases not matched to a gene: 7. Germline assignment: CDR1 ENHRY and CDR2 SYGVKD. The CDR3 runs 13 residues.